The clone carrying this T cell receptor beta chain appeared many times. Its cognate antigen is unknown. No patient had received any treatment before thyroid surgery. MiXCR was used by TCRdb to re-call the PCR reads. The sample has around 40,000 clones, about 18% seen once; the top ten hold around 5.9%. The data stem from a study of metastatic and nonmetastatic thyroid tumors. Study observations and caveats: Malignant thyroid tumors reportedly exceeded benign nodules significantly in TCR beta diversity, with the difference appearing in blood and tumor.

The germline CDR1 and CDR2 sequences are LNHDA and SQIVND (reference sequence). V was shortened by 8 bases and J by 10 bases, with 15 bases between the two germline ends. The CDR3 sequence is 13 residues long. This receptor was obtained from a male donor with papillary thyroid cancer or a benign thyroid nodule (not recorded which). Some clones in this sample may be carry-over from other donors' samples. The V and J genes are TRBV19 and TRBJ1-6; D ambiguous. The sequenced sample was blood. The CDR3 spells CASSEGVGSPLHF. Here the CDR3 DNA reads TGTGCCAGTTCGGAGGGTGTGGGCTCACCCCTCCACTTT. The variable domain in full, with the rest retrieved from reference TRBV19 and TRBJ1-6, is DGGITQSPKYLFRKEGQNVTLSCEQNLNHDAMYWYRQDPGQGLRLIYYSQIVNDFQKGDIAEGYSVSREKKESFPLTVTSAQKNPTAFYLCASSEGVGSPLHFGNGTRLTVT.